This T cell receptor beta chain stems from a study of shared clonotypes between healthy human individuals. Study-wide findings and caveats: Shared clonotypes across all four donors exceeded non-shared ones in generation probability. Clonotypes that were shared across several donors made up about 5.1% of naive CD4 clonotypes.

At a deep level, the assay was run. TCRdb's copy holds only in-frame clones and misses some; the assay was immunoSEQ multiplex PCR. The sample lists 2 million to 2.5 million clones; approximately 90% were seen once. Notes on this clone: Its target is unknown.

CDR1 and CDR2 from the germline V gene are MDHEN and SYDVKM. V lost 5 bases and J lost 4; bases outside the gene matches: 4. The CDR3 loop spans 13 amino acids. The clonotype originates from a man younger than 30 in good health. Some clones in this sample may be carry-over from other donors' samples. The chain is built from TRBV28 and TRBJ1-1; 7 bases are shared with TRBD1. The sequencing input was naive CD4+ T cells from PBMCs. Subset meaning: CD45RA+ positively selected. In nucleotides, the CDR3 is TGTGCCAGCAGTGAGGGGGCGACCACTGAAGCTTTCTTT. The encoded protein is CASSEGATTEAFF.